A selection of T cell receptor beta chains follows, all from one sample in a study of blood T cell repertoires in COVID-19. Method: immunoSEQ multiplex PCR; TCRdb's copy keeps in-frame clones and lacks some. The sample holds roughly 68,000 clones, about nine tenths seen once. The sequenced sample consisted of peripheral blood. These receptors originate from a man between 50 and 59 years old with active COVID-19. Each CDR3 is given without its conserved first and last residue. Each record gives: V gene, CDR3 length, J gene, clone size, D gene, CDR3 protein. D genes are given only for firm matches. The size of a clone is reported for some rows only, either as once, few or many, or as a class for expanded clones.

v_gene: TRBV4-1
len: 12
j_gene: TRBJ1-1
abundance: .
d_gene: .
CDR3aa: ASSQQNQNTEAF

v_gene: TRBV27
len: 19
j_gene: TRBJ2-3
abundance: .
d_gene: TRBD2
CDR3aa: ASSLTQLAGGPLRRTDTQY

v_gene: TRBV4-1
len: 13
j_gene: TRBJ1-2
abundance: .
d_gene: .
CDR3aa: ASSQDRRGIYGYT

v_gene: TRBV7-6
len: 11
j_gene: TRBJ2-5
abundance: .
d_gene: .
CDR3aa: ASSLGGGKTQY

v_gene: TRBV7-2
len: 12
j_gene: TRBJ2-5
abundance: .
d_gene: TRBD2
CDR3aa: ASSLAREGETQY

v_gene: TRBV20-1
len: 13
j_gene: TRBJ2-5
abundance: .
d_gene: TRBD1
CDR3aa: SASGGTGVGETQY

v_gene: TRBV6-4
len: 13
j_gene: TRBJ2-2
abundance: .
d_gene: TRBD1
CDR3aa: ASRAGTAYTGELF

v_gene: TRBV23-1
len: 12
j_gene: TRBJ2-7
abundance: .
d_gene: .
CDR3aa: ASSHGQRVSEQY

v_gene: TRBV7-3
len: 10
j_gene: TRBJ1-1
abundance: .
d_gene: .
CDR3aa: ASSLNGAEAF

v_gene: TRBV2
len: 10
j_gene: TRBJ2-5
abundance: .
d_gene: .
CDR3aa: ASSGLQETQY

v_gene: TRBV24-1
len: 11
j_gene: TRBJ2-1
abundance: .
d_gene: .
CDR3aa: ATSGIGGNEQF

v_gene: TRBV7-9
len: 12
j_gene: TRBJ1-1
abundance: .
d_gene: .
CDR3aa: ASSQIQGATEAF

v_gene: TRBV7-2
len: 12
j_gene: TRBJ1-1
abundance: .
d_gene: .
CDR3aa: ASSLVALSPEAF

v_gene: TRBV7-9
len: 16
j_gene: TRBJ2-3
abundance: .
d_gene: TRBD2
CDR3aa: ASSSGTSGGAGTDTQY

v_gene: TRBV6-5
len: 10
j_gene: TRBJ2-5
abundance: few
d_gene: .
CDR3aa: ASSRGVETQY

v_gene: TRBV5-6
len: 14
j_gene: TRBJ2-2
abundance: .
d_gene: .
CDR3aa: ASSWTGNPGAGELF

v_gene: TRBV12-5
len: 14
j_gene: TRBJ1-1
abundance: .
d_gene: TRBD1
CDR3aa: ASGLGTGGASTEAF

v_gene: TRBV27
len: 12
j_gene: TRBJ2-3
abundance: .
d_gene: .
CDR3aa: ASSLERGTDTQY

v_gene: TRBV24-1
len: 11
j_gene: TRBJ2-3
abundance: few
d_gene: .
CDR3aa: ATSDFSEDTQY

v_gene: TRBV7-2
len: 12
j_gene: TRBJ2-7
abundance: .
d_gene: .
CDR3aa: ASSLAAAAYEQY